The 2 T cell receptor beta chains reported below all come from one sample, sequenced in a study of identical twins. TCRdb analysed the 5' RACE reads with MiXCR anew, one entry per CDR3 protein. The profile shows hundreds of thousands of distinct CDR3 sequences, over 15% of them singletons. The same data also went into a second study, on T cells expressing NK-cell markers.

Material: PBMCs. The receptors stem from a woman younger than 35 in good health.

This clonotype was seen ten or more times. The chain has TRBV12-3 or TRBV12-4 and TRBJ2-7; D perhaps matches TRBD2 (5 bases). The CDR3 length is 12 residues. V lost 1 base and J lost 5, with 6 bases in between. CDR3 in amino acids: CASSLGGHEQYF. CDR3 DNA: TGTGCCAGCAGTTTAGGCGGGCACGAGCAGTACTTC.

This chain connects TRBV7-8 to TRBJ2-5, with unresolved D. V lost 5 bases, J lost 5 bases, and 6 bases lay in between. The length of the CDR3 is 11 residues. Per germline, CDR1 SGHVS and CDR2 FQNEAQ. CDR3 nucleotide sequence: TGTGCCAGCAGCGCCTACGAGACCCAGTACTTC. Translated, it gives CASSAYETQYF.